This record covers a single T cell receptor beta chain. The record originates from a study of blood T cell repertoires in COVID-19. As for the study in general: Donors of Cohort 3 who recovered were those that had two negative PCRs, clearance, or symptom resolution. T cells, B-cell-depleted T cells, or PBMCs provided the cDNA or gDNA that served as material.

Repertoires were generated with immunoSEQ multiplex PCR, while TCRdb's copy carries only in-frame clones and drops some. The table lists about 190,000 clones, around 86% of them singletons. The germline CDR1 and CDR2 sequences are SNHLY and FYNNEI. This CDR3 region has 13 residues. V lost 2 bases to trimming and J lost 10 bases, with 13 bases between them. The receptor comes from a woman aged 40-49 years in a cohort exposed to, infected with or recovered from COVID-19 (not recorded which). The sample comprised PBMCs or T cells enriched from blood (not recorded which). The chain links TRBV2 to TRBJ2-3; D is perhaps TRBD1 (6 bases). This chain's CDR3 is CASSEKQGTPQYF. In DNA, the CDR3 is TGTGCCAGCAGTGAAAAGCAGGGGACACCGCAGTATTTT.